This record covers a single TCR beta chain. As yet, its antigen is unknown. A fixed DNA input of about 0.35 ug was used per bulk PBMC sample. Sequenced by immunoSEQ multiplex PCR; TCRdb stores in-frame clones only, minus some. The sample contains about 7,200 clones, about 80% of which appear only once. This entry is derived from a study of blood T cell dynamics during melanoma immunotherapy. The CDR3 length is 19 residues. V was trimmed by 1 base and J by 0 bases, leaving 23 bases between them. The germline gives CDR1 SGHRS, CDR2 YFSETQ. Sample time point: pre-treatment baseline. Disease control meant complete response, partial response or stable disease at 12 weeks. Findings of the study overall: PBMC repertoires of eventual disease-control patients split at W3 into clonality or diversity gains. Whether repertoire-driving clones were melanoma-specific could not be determined.

The rearrangement links TRBV5-1 to TRBJ2-7; D is possibly TRBD1 (6 bases). The sequence was collected from a human donor with melanoma. The source material was blood, sampled from a patient treated with checkpoint blockade. CDR3 in DNA: TGCGCCAGCAGCTTGCGGTTCAAGGAACAGGGATGGAGCTCCTACGAGCAGTACTTC. Residues: CASSLRFKEQGWSSYEQYF.